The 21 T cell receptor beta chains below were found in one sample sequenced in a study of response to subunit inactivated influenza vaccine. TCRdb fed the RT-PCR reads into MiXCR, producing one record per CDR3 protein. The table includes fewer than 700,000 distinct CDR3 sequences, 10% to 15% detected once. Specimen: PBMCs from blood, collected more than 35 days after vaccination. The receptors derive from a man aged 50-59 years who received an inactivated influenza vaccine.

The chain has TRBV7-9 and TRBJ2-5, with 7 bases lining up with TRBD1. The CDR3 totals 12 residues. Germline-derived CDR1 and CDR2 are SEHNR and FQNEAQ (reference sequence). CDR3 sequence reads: CATGTAQETQYF. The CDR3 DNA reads TGTGCGACAGGGACAGCTCAAGAGACCCAGTACTTC.

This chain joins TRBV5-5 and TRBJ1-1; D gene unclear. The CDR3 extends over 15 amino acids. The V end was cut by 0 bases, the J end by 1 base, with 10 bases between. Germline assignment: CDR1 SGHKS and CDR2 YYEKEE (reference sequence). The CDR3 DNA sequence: TGTGCCAGCAGCTTGGGGCCGACGAGGAACACTGAAGCTTTCTTT. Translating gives CASSLGPTRNTEAFF.

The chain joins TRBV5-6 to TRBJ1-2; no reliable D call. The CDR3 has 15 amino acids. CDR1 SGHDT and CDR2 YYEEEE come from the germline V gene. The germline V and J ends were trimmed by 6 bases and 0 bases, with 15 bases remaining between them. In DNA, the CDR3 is TGTGCCAGCACACCAGGAAACCAAGCTAACTATGGCTACACCTTC. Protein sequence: CASTPGNQANYGYTF.

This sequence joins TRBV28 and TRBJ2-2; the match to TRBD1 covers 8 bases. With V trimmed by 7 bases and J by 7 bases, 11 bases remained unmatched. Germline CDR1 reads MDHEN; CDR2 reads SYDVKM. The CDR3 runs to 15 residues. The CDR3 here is CASTPGGGVVGELFF. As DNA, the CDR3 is TGTGCCAGCACCCCAGGGGGCGGAGTTGTCGGGGAGCTGTTTTTT.

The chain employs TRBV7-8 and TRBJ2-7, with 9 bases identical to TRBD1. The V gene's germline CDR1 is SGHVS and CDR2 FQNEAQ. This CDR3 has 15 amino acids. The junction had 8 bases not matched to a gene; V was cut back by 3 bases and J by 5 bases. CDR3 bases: TGTGCCAGCAGCTTCCAACCGGGACAGGGCCACGAGCAGTACTTC. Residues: CASSFQPGQGHEQYF.

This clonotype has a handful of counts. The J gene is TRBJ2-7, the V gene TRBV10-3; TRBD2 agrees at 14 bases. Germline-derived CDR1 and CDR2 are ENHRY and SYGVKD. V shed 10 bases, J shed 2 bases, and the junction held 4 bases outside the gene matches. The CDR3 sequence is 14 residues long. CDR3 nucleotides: TGTGCCACCGGGACTAGCGGGGGAACCTACGAGCAGTACTTC. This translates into CATGTSGGTYEQYF.

In DNA, the CDR3 is TGTGCCAGCAGCGGTAGCGGGGGGGCCAATGAGCAGTACTTC. Its translation is CASSGSGGANEQYF. The genes are TRBV7-2 and TRBJ2-7; 11 nucleotides agree with TRBD2. The CDR3 length is 14 residues. Germline V gene sequence: CDR1 SGHTA, CDR2 FQGNSA. Trimming at V came to 5 bases and at J to 7 bases, leaving 7 bases not matched to a gene.

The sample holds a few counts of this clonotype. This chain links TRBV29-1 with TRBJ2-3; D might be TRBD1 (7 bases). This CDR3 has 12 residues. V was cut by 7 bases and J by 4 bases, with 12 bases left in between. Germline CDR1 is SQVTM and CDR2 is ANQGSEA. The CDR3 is CSGGDRPDTQYF. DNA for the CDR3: TGCAGCGGCGGGGACAGACCAGATACGCAGTATTTT.

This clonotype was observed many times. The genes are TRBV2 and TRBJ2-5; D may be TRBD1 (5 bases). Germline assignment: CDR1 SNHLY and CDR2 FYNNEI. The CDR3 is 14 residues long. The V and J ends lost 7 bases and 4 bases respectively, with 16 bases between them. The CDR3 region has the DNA TGTGCCAGCAAGCAGGGCGGATGGGGAGAGACCCAGTACTTC. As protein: CASKQGGWGETQYF.

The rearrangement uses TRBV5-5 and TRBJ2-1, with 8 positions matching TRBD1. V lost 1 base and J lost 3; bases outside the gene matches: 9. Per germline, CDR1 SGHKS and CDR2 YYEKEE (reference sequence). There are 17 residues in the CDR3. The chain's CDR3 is CASSLWTGFNVYNEQFF. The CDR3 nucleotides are TGTGCCAGCAGCTTGTGGACAGGGTTTAACGTCTACAATGAGCAGTTCTTC.

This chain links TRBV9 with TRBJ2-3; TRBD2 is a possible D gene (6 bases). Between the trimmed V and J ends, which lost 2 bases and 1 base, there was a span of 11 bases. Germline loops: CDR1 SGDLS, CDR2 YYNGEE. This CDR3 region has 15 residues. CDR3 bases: TGTGCCAGCAGCGTCACGGGAGAGGGCACAGATACGCAGTATTTT. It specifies CASSVTGEGTDTQYF.

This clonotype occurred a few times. CDR3 residues: CASSLARDRGRRNEQFF. The CDR3 nucleotides read TGTGCCAGCAGCTTAGCGCGGGACAGGGGAAGAAGAAATGAGCAGTTCTTC. The gene calls are TRBV11-1 and TRBJ2-1, with 10 bases that match TRBD1. Trimming took 0 bases from V and 7 from J; bases not matched to a gene: 9. The germline V gene has CDR1 SGHAT and CDR2 FQDESV (reference sequence). This CDR3 is 17 amino acids long.

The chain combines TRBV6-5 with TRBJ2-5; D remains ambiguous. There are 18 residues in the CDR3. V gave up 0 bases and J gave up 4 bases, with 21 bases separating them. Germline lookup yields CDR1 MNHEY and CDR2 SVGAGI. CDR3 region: CASSYSRIGVPGGETQYF. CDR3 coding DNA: TGTGCCAGCAGTTACTCGAGGATTGGGGTCCCCGGTGGAGAGACCCAGTACTTC.

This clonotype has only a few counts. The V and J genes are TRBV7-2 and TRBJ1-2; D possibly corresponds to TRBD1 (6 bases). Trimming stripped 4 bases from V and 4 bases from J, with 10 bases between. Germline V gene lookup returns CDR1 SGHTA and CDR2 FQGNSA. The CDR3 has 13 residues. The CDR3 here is CASSSQGPYGYTF. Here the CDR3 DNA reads TGTGCCAGCAGCTCGCAGGGGCCCTATGGCTACACCTTC.

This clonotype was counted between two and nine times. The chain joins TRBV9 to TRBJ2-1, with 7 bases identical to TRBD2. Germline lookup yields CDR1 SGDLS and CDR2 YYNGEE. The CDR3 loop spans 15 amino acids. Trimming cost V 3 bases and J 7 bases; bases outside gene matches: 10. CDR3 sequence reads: CASSDLAASGNEQFF. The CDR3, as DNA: TGTGCCAGCAGCGACCTAGCGGCCTCTGGGAATGAGCAGTTCTTC. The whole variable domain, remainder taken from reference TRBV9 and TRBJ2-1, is DSGVTQTPKHLITATGQRVTLRCSPRSGDLSVYWYQQSLDQGLQFLIQYYNGEERAKGNILERFSAQQFPDLHSELNLSSLELGDSALYFCASSDLAASGNEQFFGPGTRLTVL.

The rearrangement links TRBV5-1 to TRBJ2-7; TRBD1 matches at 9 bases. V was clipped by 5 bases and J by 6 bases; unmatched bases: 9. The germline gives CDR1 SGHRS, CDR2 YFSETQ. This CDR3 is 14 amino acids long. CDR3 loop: CASSPGQGLFEQYF. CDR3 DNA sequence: TGCGCCAGCAGTCCGGGACAGGGTTTGTTCGAGCAGTACTTC.

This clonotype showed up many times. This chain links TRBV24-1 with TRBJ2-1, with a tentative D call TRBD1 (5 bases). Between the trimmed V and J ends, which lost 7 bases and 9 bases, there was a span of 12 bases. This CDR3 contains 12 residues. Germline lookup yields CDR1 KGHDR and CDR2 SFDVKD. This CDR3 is CATRDTLGEQFF. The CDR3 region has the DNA TGTGCCACCAGGGACACCCTCGGTGAGCAGTTCTTC.

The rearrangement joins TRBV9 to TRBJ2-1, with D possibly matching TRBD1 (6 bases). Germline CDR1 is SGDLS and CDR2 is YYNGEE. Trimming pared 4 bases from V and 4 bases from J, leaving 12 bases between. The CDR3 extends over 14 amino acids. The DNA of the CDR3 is TGTGCCAGCAGCCCACAGGACAGATACAATGAGCAGTTCTTC. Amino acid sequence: CASSPQDRYNEQFF.

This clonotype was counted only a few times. Written as DNA, the CDR3 is TGTGCCAGCAGCTTAGGATGGGTTACTGAAGCTTTCTTT. This codes for CASSLGWVTEAFF. The chain couples TRBV7-2 to TRBJ1-1; D ambiguous. V dropped 1 base and J dropped 5 bases, with 8 bases sitting between them. The CDR3 has 13 residues. The germline V gene has CDR1 SGHTA and CDR2 FQGNSA.

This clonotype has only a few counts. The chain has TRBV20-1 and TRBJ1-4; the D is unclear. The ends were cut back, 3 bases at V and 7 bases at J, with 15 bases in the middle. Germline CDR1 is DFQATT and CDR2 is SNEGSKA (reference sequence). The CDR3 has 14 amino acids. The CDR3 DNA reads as TGCAGTGCTAGCGCAGAAAGGCCAGTTGAAAAACTGTTTTTT. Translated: CSASAERPVEKLFF.

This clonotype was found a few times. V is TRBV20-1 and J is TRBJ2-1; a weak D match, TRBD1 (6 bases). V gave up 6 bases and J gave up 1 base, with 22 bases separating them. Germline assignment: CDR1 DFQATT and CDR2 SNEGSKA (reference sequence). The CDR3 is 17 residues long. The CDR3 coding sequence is TGCAGTGCCCCGTCCGATCTCCGAGGGGGTTCCTACAATGAGCAGTTCTTC. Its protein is CSAPSDLRGGSYNEQFF.